A single TCR beta chain is shown here with its context. Antigen unknown. These data belong to a study of beta chain features in type 1 diabetes. CDR1 and CDR2 (germline): MDHEN, SYDVKM. The trim removed 6 bases at V and 7 bases at J, leaving 6 bases unmatched. The length of the CDR3 is 14 residues. Study-wide findings and caveats: All four CD4+ subsets from Type 1 diabetes patients carried moderately but significantly shorter TCRB CDR3s. Researchers cautioned that cDNA sequencing could over-represent cells with high TCR expression. Relative to healthy donors, patients appeared to have naive, central memory and Treg TCRB repertoires that were more similar.

The isolated RNA, all of it, was reverse transcribed, so expressed TCRB transcripts were what got sequenced. Assay used: immunoSEQ multiplex PCR; TCRdb lists only in-frame clones, some missing. The data show about 170,000 clones, about 7.8% seen once. Only one heparinised blood draw was taken per donor, and its volume averaged approximately 100 mL. The specimen sequenced was central memory CD4+ T cells from blood. The chain uses TRBV28 and TRBJ2-1; TRBD2 aligns across 10 bases. This receptor was identified in a woman in her thirties or forties with type 1 diabetes. CDR3 nucleotide sequence: TGTGCCAGCAGAGTCAGCGGGAGGGGAAATGAGCAGTTCTTC. This encodes CASRVSGRGNEQFF. Together with reference TRBV28 and TRBJ2-1, the CDR3 gives the full variable domain: DVKVTQSSRYLVKRTGEKVFLECVQDMDHENMFWYRQDPGLGLRLIYFSYDVKMKEKGDIPEGYSVSREKKERFSLILESASTNQTSMYLCASRVSGRGNEQFFGPGTRLTVL.